The 15 T cell receptor beta chains given below trace back to one sample, sequenced in a study of cytomegalovirus exposure and HLA in healthy donors (dated by TCRdb to about 2017). Libraries were prepared through the immunoSEQ multiplex PCR assay. A mixture of 60 forward primers for TCR Vbeta segments and 13 reverse primers for TCR Jbeta segments was used in the multiplex PCR. TCRdb carries this immuneACCESS record with in-frame sequences only. Its versions omit some clonotypes, under half of them owing to an unresolved V gene in the studies checked, with the rest unexplained. This sample holds about 160,000 clones; approximately 79% were observed only once. The top ten clonotypes cover around 6.8% of the sample. Sequencing used PBMCs. These receptors all come from a man aged 40-49 years in good health and CMV-seropositive.

The chain carries TRBV9 and TRBJ1-1; D unclear. Germline V gives CDR1 SGDLS, CDR2 YYNGEE. The CDR3 totals 14 residues. V shed 4 bases and J shed 4 bases, with 14 bases lying between them. DNA of the CDR3: TGTGCCAGCAGCACCCGCCCCTGGAGCACTGAAGCTTTCTTT. Residues: CASSTRPWSTEAFF.

The genes are TRBV6-1 and TRBJ1-5, with D unclear. Trimming cost V 2 bases and J 6 bases, with 8 bases left between them. This CDR3 region has 13 residues. CDR1 and CDR2 from the germline V gene are MNHNS and SASEGT. This chain's CDR3 is CASSEMVGQPQHF. The DNA of the CDR3 is TGTGCCAGCAGTGAAATGGTCGGTCAGCCCCAGCATTTT.

The chain uses TRBV5-6 and TRBJ2-5, with 13 bases matching TRBD2. The V gene's germline CDR1 is SGHDT and CDR2 YYEEEE. Unmatched junction bases numbered 2, after V lost 4 bases and J lost 5 bases. The CDR3 extends over 14 amino acids. The CDR3 spells CASSGGLAGETQYF. DNA of the CDR3: TGTGCCAGCAGCGGGGGACTAGCGGGGGAGACCCAGTACTTC.

This rearrangement joins TRBV21-1 to TRBJ1-6. TRBV21-1 is noted as a pseudogene. The length of the CDR3 is 12 residues. The CDR3 loop reads CASTIRDFDLHF. The CDR3 DNA sequence: TGTGCCAGCACCATCCGGGACTTTGACCTCCACTTT.

The chain is built from TRBV5-1 and TRBJ2-5, with TRBD1 as a possible D gene (6 bases). The J call is in doubt because the DNA end fits TRBJ2-7 better. This CDR3 has 12 amino acids. The germline V gene encodes CDR1 SGHRS and CDR2 YFSETQ. CDR3 sequence reads: CASSLGGGEQYF. CDR3 sequence (DNA): TGCGCCAGCAGCTTGGGAGGGGGCGAGCAGTACTTC.

CDR3 in DNA: TGTGCCAGCAGCCCCCGACAGGGAAGTTCGGGGTCACCCCTCCACTTT. It encodes CASSPRQGSSGSPLHF. This chain uses TRBV9 with TRBJ1-6; TRBD1 aligns across 7 bases. The CDR3 consists of 16 residues. The J segment lost 10 bases and the V segment lost 4 bases, leaving 14 bases of the junction unmatched. The germline V gene encodes CDR1 SGDLS and CDR2 YYNGEE.

This clone has just a few counts. This chain uses TRBV19 with TRBJ2-2; 9 positions match TRBD1. Germline CDR1 and CDR2: LNHDA and SQIVND (reference sequence). Germline trimming cut 10 bases from V and 4 bases from J; bases unmatched to any gene: 10. The length of the CDR3 is 15 residues. This chain's CDR3 is CATSAGTGTTGELFF. CDR3 DNA: TGTGCCACCAGTGCCGGGACAGGGACCACCGGGGAGCTGTTTTTT.

The table lists this clone with a count of one. CDR3 bases: TGTGCCAGTAGTCCTCGGACAGGCTCCTACGAGCAGTACTTC. Translation: CASSPRTGSYEQYF. J is TRBJ2-5 and V is TRBV19; 7 positions agree with TRBD1. The J call may be in error: the DNA end matches TRBJ2-7 better. This CDR3 has 14 residues. In germline, CDR1 is LNHDA, CDR2 SQIVND (reference sequence).

The J gene is TRBJ2-3, the V gene TRBV5-4, with 8 bases lining up with TRBD1. This CDR3 is built from 15 residues. Germline CDR1 SGHNT, CDR2 YYREEE (reference sequence). V was clipped by 4 bases and J by 2 bases; unmatched bases: 6. DNA for the CDR3: TGTGCCAGCAGCGACCCGGGACAGGTCACAGATACGCAGTATTTT. Translated: CASSDPGQVTDTQYF.

This clone was recorded a few times. In nucleotides, the CDR3 is TGTGCCAGCTCACCCGGACAGGCCCCCAACACTGAAGCTTTCTTT. Translating it yields CASSPGQAPNTEAFF. The chain is built from TRBV18 and TRBJ1-1, with TRBD1 matching over 7 bases. V gave up 3 bases and J gave up 2 bases; unmatched junction bases: 6. CDR3 length: 15 amino acids. The V gene's germline CDR1 is KGHSH and CDR2 LQKENI.

This chain uses TRBV7-9 with TRBJ2-5; the D is unclear. The better agreement between TRBJ2-7 and the DNA end casts doubt on the J call. Germline V gene data show CDR1 as SEHNR and CDR2 as FQNEAQ (reference sequence). CDR3 length equals 16 residues. CDR3 nucleotide sequence: TGTGCCAGCAGCCAAGAGATCCAGACAAACTCCTACGAGCAGTACTTC. Amino acids: CASSQEIQTNSYEQYF.

In nucleotides, the CDR3 is TGTGCCAGCGTCGGGGGGTACACCGGGGAGCTGTTTTTT. Encoded protein: CASVGGYTGELFF. The J gene is TRBJ2-2, the V gene TRBV2, with 7 bases fitting TRBD2. In germline, CDR1 is SNHLY, CDR2 FYNNEI. V lost 8 bases and J lost 3; bases outside the gene matches: 3. CDR3 length: 13 residues.

This chain links TRBV7-2 with TRBJ2-3; TRBD2 is a possible D gene (6 bases). The CDR3 totals 14 residues. The V end was cut by 3 bases, the J end by 2 bases, with 9 bases between. Germline CDR1 and CDR2: SGHTA and FQGNSA. CDR3 loop: CASSFRGTTDTQYF. The CDR3 nucleotides are TGTGCCAGCAGCTTTCGGGGGACCACAGATACGCAGTATTTT.

This clone was seen a single time. The J gene is TRBJ2-5, the V gene TRBV5-1; D perhaps matches TRBD2 (5 bases). The ends were cut back, 0 bases at V and 1 base at J, with 10 bases in the middle. The CDR3 has 15 residues. Germline V CDR1 and CDR2: SGHRS, YFSETQ. DNA of the CDR3: TGCGCCAGCAGCTTGGTTGCGGGCAGCCAAGAGACCCAGTACTTC. Translating gives CASSLVAGSQETQYF.

J is TRBJ2-4 and V is TRBV6-6; tentatively, D is TRBD2 (6 bases). The CDR3 has 13 amino acids. The germline V and J ends were trimmed by 6 bases and 2 bases, with 8 bases remaining between them. Germline V gives CDR1 MNHNY, CDR2 SVGAGI (reference sequence). Written as DNA, the CDR3 is TGTGCCAGCAGGGAGGGTTCCAAAAACATTCAGTACTTC. It encodes CASREGSKNIQYF.